These 32 T cell receptor beta chains share one sample of origin, sequenced in a study of T cell responses to AZD1222 COVID-19 vaccine (dated by TCRdb to 2020 to 2022). The library was built by means of the immunoSEQ multiplex PCR assay. TCRdb obtained this table from immuneACCESS and retained in-frame rearrangements with V and J assigned. These tables miss some clones; where compared with another copy, unresolved V genes account for less than half of the shortfall, and the remainder is unexplained. The sample table records approximately 140,000 clones; about 91% of these occur just once. Approximately 2.8% of the sample rests with the top ten. The label giving this sample's time point can be read as: baseline before first vaccination. This specimen was peripheral blood, taken on day 0 of AZD1222 vaccination. These receptors originate from an adult in good health.

This chain links TRBV7-8 with TRBJ1-3; perhaps TRBD1 as D (6 bases). CDR3 length: 14 residues. The V end lost 0 bases, the J end lost 3 bases, and 6 bases lay between the germline ends. Germline-derived CDR1 and CDR2 are SGHVS and FQNEAQ. The CDR3 is CASSLAQGGNTIYF. Written as DNA, the CDR3 is TGTGCCAGCAGCTTAGCACAGGGTGGAAACACCATATATTTT.

This clone occurred once. The rearrangement uses TRBV20-1 and TRBJ2-7, with 12 positions matching TRBD1. The germline gives CDR1 DFQATT, CDR2 SNEGSKA (reference sequence). The CDR3 consists of 14 residues. V lost 3 bases and J lost 4; bases outside the gene matches: 4. The CDR3 is CSASLGQGAYEQYF. CDR3 coding DNA: TGCAGTGCTAGTTTGGGACAGGGGGCTTACGAGCAGTACTTC.

This chain links TRBV18 with TRBJ1-1; perhaps TRBD1 as D (6 bases). This CDR3 is 13 amino acids long. V was pared by 5 bases and J by 7 bases, with 14 bases between. Germline V gives CDR1 KGHSH, CDR2 LQKENI. The CDR3 protein is CASSWGAPNEAFF. The DNA of the CDR3 is TGTGCCAGCTCATGGGGGGCCCCTAATGAAGCTTTCTTT. Variable domain in full (rest from reference TRBV18 and TRBJ1-1): NAGVMQNPRHLVRRRGQEARLRCSPMKGHSHVYWYRQLPEEGLKFMVYLQKENIIDESGMPKERFSAEFPKEGPSILRIQQVVRGDSAAYFCASSWGAPNEAFFGQGTRLTVV.

The chain uses TRBV4-1 and TRBJ1-5, with D hard to call. The CDR3 sequence is 14 residues long. The V gene lost 3 bases and the J gene lost 0 bases, with 6 bases spanning the gap. Looked up from germline, CDR1 is MGHRA and CDR2 is YSYEKL. This CDR3 reads CASSHTDSNQPQHF. The CDR3, as DNA: TGCGCCAGCAGCCACACAGATAGCAATCAGCCCCAGCATTTT.

This rearrangement joins TRBV7-8 to TRBJ2-5; possibly TRBD1 or TRBD2 for D (5 bases each). Germline V gene lookup returns CDR1 SGHVS and CDR2 FQNEAQ. Between the trimmed V and J ends, which lost 8 bases and 7 bases, there was a span of 11 bases. CDR3 size: 11 residues. The DNA for the CDR3 is TGTGCCAGCGGTGCTGGGGGGACCCAGTACTTC. Translating gives CASGAGGTQYF.

This chain links TRBV6-1 with TRBJ1-5; 7 bases agree with TRBD1. The CDR3 is 15 amino acids. The junction had 6 bases not matched to a gene; V was cut back by 3 bases and J by 4 bases. Germline values: CDR1 MNHNS, CDR2 SASEGT. The CDR3 region has the DNA TGTGCCAGCAGTGACCCGGGACAGCCTAATCAGCCCCAGCATTTT. This encodes CASSDPGQPNQPQHF.

The chain combines TRBV10-3 with TRBJ2-3, with 12 bases fitting TRBD2. Germline CDR1 reads ENHRY; CDR2 reads SYGVKD. V shed 2 bases and J 2 bases; nucleotides not matched to a gene: 2. CDR3 size: 16 residues. The CDR3 sequence: CAISEGLAGPTDTQYF. CDR3 nucleotide sequence: TGTGCCATCAGTGAGGGACTAGCGGGGCCCACAGATACGCAGTATTTT.

This sequence joins TRBV11-3 and TRBJ2-6; D gene unclear. Trimming cost V 6 bases and J 2 bases, with 14 bases left between them. Germline CDR1 and CDR2: SGHNT and YENEEA. This CDR3 contains 16 residues. CDR3 protein: CASSPLPGPGANVLTF. DNA for the CDR3: TGTGCCAGCAGTCCCCTTCCTGGGCCTGGGGCCAACGTCCTGACTTTC.

The chain is built from TRBV12-3 or TRBV12-4 and TRBJ1-5; D is uncertain. This CDR3 has 13 amino acids. The V and J ends lost 7 bases and 9 bases respectively, with 16 bases between them. In DNA, the CDR3 is TGTGCCAGCACCCTCTCCCCGCGGTCGCCCCAGCATTTT. It is translated as CASTLSPRSPQHF.

In its sample, this clone was seen once. The genes are TRBV15 and TRBJ1-5; a weak D match, TRBD1 (6 bases). CDR3 size: 17 residues. Trimming removed 0 bases from V and 6 bases from J, with 18 bases in between. CDR1 is LNHNV and CDR2 is YYDKDF in the germline V gene (reference sequence). CDR3 DNA: TGTGCCACCAGCAGAGATTTCGGGGGGCGGAGGGGTCAGCCCCAGCATTTT. This translates into CATSRDFGGRRGQPQHF.

The chain couples TRBV4-2 to TRBJ1-5; unclear D gene. Germline lookup yields CDR1 LGHNA and CDR2 YNFKEQ. The CDR3 has 13 amino acids. V lost 3 bases and J lost 7, with 10 bases in between. CDR3 loop: CASSQRREQPQHF. CDR3 DNA: TGTGCCAGCAGCCAGAGACGGGAACAGCCCCAGCATTTT.

The V gene is TRBV3-1 (or the pseudogene TRBV3-2), the J gene TRBJ2-2; the match to TRBD2 covers 7 bases. From germline, CDR1 is LGHDT and CDR2 YNNKEL (reference sequence). The CDR3 has 17 amino acids. V shed 3 bases and J 0 bases; nucleotides not matched to a gene: 7. The CDR3 region is CASSHGYSGPNTGELFF. In DNA form, the CDR3 reads TGTGCCAGCAGCCACGGGTATAGCGGGCCGAACACCGGGGAGCTGTTTTTT.

This chain connects TRBV6-5 to TRBJ2-7; 7 nucleotides agree with TRBD1. V lost 7 bases and J lost 6; bases outside the gene matches: 9. This CDR3 contains 13 residues. The germline gives CDR1 MNHEY, CDR2 SVGAGI. The DNA of the CDR3 is TGTGCCAGCAACCCACCAAACAGGGGCGAGCAGTACTTC. Residues: CASNPPNRGEQYF.

CDR3 sequence (DNA): TGCGCCAGCAGCTTGGGGGTAGGAGTCCTAACTCAATACGAGCAGTACTTC. Translated, it gives CASSLGVGVLTQYEQYF. This chain uses TRBV5-1 with TRBJ2-7; D gene uncertain. Germline V lookup: CDR1 SGHRS, CDR2 YFSETQ. The V gene lost 0 bases and the J gene lost 4 bases, with 20 bases spanning the gap. This CDR3 has 17 residues.

The chain links TRBV12-5 to TRBJ1-2, with a weak D call TRBD1 (5 bases). V was clipped by 2 bases and J by 0 bases, with 19 bases between them. The germline CDR1 and CDR2 sequences are LGHNT and FRNRAP. The CDR3 spans 18 residues. The CDR3, as DNA: TGTGCTAGTGGTTTGCCCCAGGGAGGAGAAGGAGCTAACTATGGCTACACCTTC. Encoded protein: CASGLPQGGEGANYGYTF.

This clone was seen only once. This chain connects TRBV28 to TRBJ1-3, with D possibly TRBD1 on 5 matching bases. V lost 6 bases and J lost 0, with 12 bases in between. CDR3 length equals 15 residues. Germline CDR1 and CDR2: MDHEN and SYDVKM. The chain's CDR3 is CASSPGTRSGNTIYF. In DNA form, the CDR3 reads TGTGCCAGCAGCCCAGGGACGCGCTCTGGAAACACCATATATTTT.

The V call is TRBV15, the J call TRBJ2-5; the D gene is possibly TRBD2 (7 bases). The CDR3 runs 13 residues. V lost 3 bases and J lost 5, with 10 bases in between. From germline, CDR1 is LNHNV and CDR2 YYDKDF (reference sequence). Here the CDR3 DNA reads TGTGCCACCAGCAGGGGGGGGCGGGAGACCCAGTACTTC. Its translation is CATSRGGRETQYF.

This chain uses TRBV6-5 with TRBJ2-7; D not resolved. The CDR3 consists of 12 residues. Trimming left V 7 bases short and J 4 bases short, with 11 bases between. Germline assignment: CDR1 MNHEY and CDR2 SVGAGI. This CDR3 reads CASNFHLYEQYF. Written as DNA, the CDR3 is TGTGCCAGCAACTTCCATCTATACGAGCAGTACTTC.

V is TRBV28 and J is TRBJ1-4; D is possibly TRBD1 (6 bases). The CDR3 runs to 15 residues. Trimming removed 6 bases at V and 3 bases at J, with 14 bases between. Germline V gives CDR1 MDHEN, CDR2 SYDVKM. CDR3 region: CASRNPGVPNEKLFF. DNA for the CDR3: TGTGCCAGCAGGAACCCAGGGGTCCCTAATGAAAAACTGTTTTTT.

V and J are TRBV19 and TRBJ1-5; no firm D call. V was shortened by 7 bases and J by 3 bases, with 13 bases between the two germline ends. CDR3 length: 14 residues. Germline V gene data show CDR1 as LNHDA and CDR2 as SQIVND (reference sequence). The CDR3 spells CASKGRDYNQPQHF. CDR3 DNA: TGTGCCAGTAAAGGTAGAGATTACAATCAGCCCCAGCATTTT.

The chain couples TRBV7-8 to TRBJ2-2, with TRBD2 identical over 7 bases. The germline V gene encodes CDR1 SGHVS and CDR2 FQNEAQ. The ends lost 6 bases at V and 4 bases at J; junction bases unmatched: 8. This CDR3 has 15 residues. This CDR3 is CASRRRGGPTGELFF. CDR3 sequence (DNA): TGTGCCAGCAGAAGACGCGGGGGACCCACCGGGGAGCTGTTTTTT.

The chain has TRBV7-2 and TRBJ2-1, with D perhaps TRBD1 or TRBD2 (5 bases each). Trimming pared 2 bases from V and 8 bases from J, leaving 22 bases between. Germline CDR1 is SGHTA and CDR2 is FQGNSA. The CDR3 extends over 17 amino acids. CDR3 DNA sequence: TGTGCCAGCAGCTTAAGGTTAGCTAGAGGGGTACACTATGAGCAGTTCTTC. Translation: CASSLRLARGVHYEQFF.

J is TRBJ1-1 and V is TRBV9, with 7 bases lining up with TRBD1. This CDR3 contains 14 residues. The V segment lost 4 bases and the J segment 1 base; nucleotides outside the gene matches: 4. Per the germline V gene, CDR1 is SGDLS and CDR2 is YYNGEE. The CDR3 protein is CASSQTGQNTEAFF. CDR3 DNA sequence: TGTGCCAGCAGCCAGACAGGGCAGAACACTGAAGCTTTCTTT.

The rearrangement joins TRBV6-5 to TRBJ2-3; D unclear. The germline V and J ends were trimmed by 6 bases and 0 bases, with 13 bases remaining between them. The CDR3 spans 15 residues. Germline CDR1 and CDR2: MNHEY and SVGAGI. The CDR3 protein is CASSKRLGSTDTQYF. CDR3 DNA: TGTGCCAGCAGCAAAAGACTTGGCAGCACAGATACGCAGTATTTT.

Written as DNA, the CDR3 is TGCGCCAGCAGTCAAAGGACGCAAGAGACCCAGTACTTC. Translating gives CASSQRTQETQYF. The V gene is TRBV23-1, the J gene TRBJ2-5; D gene uncertain. TRBV23-1 is flagged as an ORF with uncertain function. V lost 2 bases, J lost 2 bases, and 6 bases lay in between. The CDR3 runs 13 residues.

A single count supports this clone. The chain recombines TRBV6-1 with TRBJ1-2; D possibly corresponds to TRBD1 (5 bases). V was cut by 1 base and J by 0 bases, with 12 bases left in between. CDR3 length equals 16 residues. In germline, CDR1 is MNHNS, CDR2 SASEGT. The CDR3 DNA sequence: TGTGCCAGCAGTGAAGGATCGCAGGGCCCTAACTATGGCTACACCTTC. The encoded protein is CASSEGSQGPNYGYTF.

This clone has only one observation. The rearrangement joins TRBV5-4 to TRBJ2-7; TRBD2 agrees at 8 bases. V lost 0 bases and J lost 3; bases outside the gene matches: 2. The CDR3 is 14 amino acids. The germline V gene has CDR1 SGHNT and CDR2 YYREEE (reference sequence). The CDR3 here is CASSLAGGLYEQYF. Written as DNA, the CDR3 is TGTGCCAGCAGCTTGGCGGGAGGGCTCTACGAGCAGTACTTC.

This chain connects TRBV11-2 to TRBJ2-3; a possible D gene is TRBD2 (6 bases). CDR1 SGHAT and CDR2 FQNNGV come from the germline V gene. The CDR3 consists of 17 residues. V was pared by 3 bases and J by 4 bases, with 20 bases between. The CDR3, as DNA: TGTGCCAGCAGCTTGGGCGGGGCCGGGACGGGTGCAGATACGCAGTATTTT. Its protein product is CASSLGGAGTGADTQYF.

The chain recombines TRBV28 with TRBJ2-3; D is possibly TRBD2 (6 bases). Germline V gene data show CDR1 as MDHEN and CDR2 as SYDVKM. This CDR3 spans 17 amino acids. The V and J ends lost 4 bases and 0 bases respectively, with 17 bases between them. CDR3 protein: CASSSRRGRRSTDTQYF. Here the CDR3 DNA reads TGTGCCAGCAGTTCAAGGCGGGGACGGAGAAGCACAGATACGCAGTATTTT.

This clone appeared once. V is TRBV6-5 and J is TRBJ2-1; D possibly corresponds to TRBD2 (6 bases). This CDR3 is 14 amino acids long. In germline, CDR1 is MNHEY, CDR2 SVGAGI. The V and J ends lost 6 bases and 7 bases respectively, with 16 bases between them. CDR3 sequence (DNA): TGTGCCAGCAGAGATCGCCTAGCGCATAATGAGCAGTTCTTC. Amino acids: CASRDRLAHNEQFF.

This clone came up once. This sequence joins TRBV6-5 and TRBJ1-2; TRBD1 agrees at 11 bases. The CDR3 runs to 14 residues. CDR1 MNHEY and CDR2 SVGAGI come from the germline V gene. V shed 5 bases and J 4 bases; nucleotides not matched to a gene: 3. As DNA, the CDR3 is TGTGCCAGCAGTAGAGGGACAGGGGGCTATGGCTACACCTTC. This codes for CASSRGTGGYGYTF.

The chain combines TRBV6-2 or TRBV6-3 with TRBJ2-2; D ambiguous. CDR3 length: 15 residues. CDR1 is MNHEY and CDR2 is SVGEGT in the germline V gene. Trimming shortened V by 4 bases and J by 2 bases, and 11 bases separated the two germline ends. CDR3 in amino acids: CASSFDRPNTGELFF. The CDR3 DNA sequence: TGTGCCAGCAGTTTTGATCGGCCCAACACCGGGGAGCTGTTTTTT.